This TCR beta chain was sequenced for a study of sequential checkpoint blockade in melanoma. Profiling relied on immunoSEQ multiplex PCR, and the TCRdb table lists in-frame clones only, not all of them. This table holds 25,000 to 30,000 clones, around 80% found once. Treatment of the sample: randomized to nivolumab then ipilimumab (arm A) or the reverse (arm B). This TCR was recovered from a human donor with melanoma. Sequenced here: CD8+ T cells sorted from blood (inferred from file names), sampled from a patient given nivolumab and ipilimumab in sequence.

The CDR3 sequence is CASSSGGLDYGYTF. DNA of the CDR3: TGTGCCAGCAGCTCCGGGGGGCTTGACTATGGCTACACCTTC. This rearrangement joins TRBV7-9 to TRBJ1-2; possible D gene TRBD1, 6 bases. The CDR3 loop spans 14 amino acids. V lost 4 bases to trimming and J lost 3 bases, with 12 bases between them. Germline V gene lookup returns CDR1 SEHNR and CDR2 FQNEAQ (reference sequence). The full variable domain, completed using reference TRBV7-9 and TRBJ1-2, is DTGVSQNPRHKITKRGQNVTFRCDPISEHNRLYWYRQTLGQGPEFLTYFQNEAQLEKSRLLSDRFSAERPKGSFSTLEIQRTEQGDSAMYLCASSSGGLDYGYTFGSGTRLTVV.